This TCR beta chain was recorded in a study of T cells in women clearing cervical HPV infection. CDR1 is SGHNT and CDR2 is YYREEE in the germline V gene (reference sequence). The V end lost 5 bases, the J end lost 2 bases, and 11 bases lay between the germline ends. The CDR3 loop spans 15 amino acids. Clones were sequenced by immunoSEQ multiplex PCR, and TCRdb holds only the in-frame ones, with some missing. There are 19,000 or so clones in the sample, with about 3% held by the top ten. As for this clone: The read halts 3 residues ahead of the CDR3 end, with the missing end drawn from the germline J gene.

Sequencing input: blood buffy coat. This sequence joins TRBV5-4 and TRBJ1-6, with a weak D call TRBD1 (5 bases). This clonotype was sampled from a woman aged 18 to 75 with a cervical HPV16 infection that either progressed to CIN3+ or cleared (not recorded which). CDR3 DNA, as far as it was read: TGTGCCAGCAGTTCCCAGGGAACCTATAATTCACCC. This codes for CASSSQGTYNSP. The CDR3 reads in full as CASSSQGTYNSPLHF.